This T cell receptor (beta chain) was found in a study of blood T cell repertoires in COVID-19. Study-wide background: From the United States, Italy and Spain came samples of acute and convalescent COVID-19.

CDR3 length equals 16 residues. V lost 3 bases to trimming and J lost 3 bases; unmatched junction nucleotides: 6. The germline V gene has CDR1 WNHNN and CDR2 SYGVQD (reference sequence). Method: immunoSEQ multiplex PCR; TCRdb's copy keeps in-frame clones and lacks some. The table has 140,000 or so clones, under 90% seen once. The V and J genes are TRBV10-1 and TRBJ2-2; 8 positions agree with TRBD2. The TCR originated in a woman under 30 who had been exposed to COVID-19. The specimen sequenced was PBMCs or T cells enriched from blood (not recorded which). The CDR3 reads CASSDGAGDYTGELFF. CDR3 DNA: TGCGCCAGCAGTGACGGAGCGGGAGATTACACCGGGGAGCTGTTTTTT.